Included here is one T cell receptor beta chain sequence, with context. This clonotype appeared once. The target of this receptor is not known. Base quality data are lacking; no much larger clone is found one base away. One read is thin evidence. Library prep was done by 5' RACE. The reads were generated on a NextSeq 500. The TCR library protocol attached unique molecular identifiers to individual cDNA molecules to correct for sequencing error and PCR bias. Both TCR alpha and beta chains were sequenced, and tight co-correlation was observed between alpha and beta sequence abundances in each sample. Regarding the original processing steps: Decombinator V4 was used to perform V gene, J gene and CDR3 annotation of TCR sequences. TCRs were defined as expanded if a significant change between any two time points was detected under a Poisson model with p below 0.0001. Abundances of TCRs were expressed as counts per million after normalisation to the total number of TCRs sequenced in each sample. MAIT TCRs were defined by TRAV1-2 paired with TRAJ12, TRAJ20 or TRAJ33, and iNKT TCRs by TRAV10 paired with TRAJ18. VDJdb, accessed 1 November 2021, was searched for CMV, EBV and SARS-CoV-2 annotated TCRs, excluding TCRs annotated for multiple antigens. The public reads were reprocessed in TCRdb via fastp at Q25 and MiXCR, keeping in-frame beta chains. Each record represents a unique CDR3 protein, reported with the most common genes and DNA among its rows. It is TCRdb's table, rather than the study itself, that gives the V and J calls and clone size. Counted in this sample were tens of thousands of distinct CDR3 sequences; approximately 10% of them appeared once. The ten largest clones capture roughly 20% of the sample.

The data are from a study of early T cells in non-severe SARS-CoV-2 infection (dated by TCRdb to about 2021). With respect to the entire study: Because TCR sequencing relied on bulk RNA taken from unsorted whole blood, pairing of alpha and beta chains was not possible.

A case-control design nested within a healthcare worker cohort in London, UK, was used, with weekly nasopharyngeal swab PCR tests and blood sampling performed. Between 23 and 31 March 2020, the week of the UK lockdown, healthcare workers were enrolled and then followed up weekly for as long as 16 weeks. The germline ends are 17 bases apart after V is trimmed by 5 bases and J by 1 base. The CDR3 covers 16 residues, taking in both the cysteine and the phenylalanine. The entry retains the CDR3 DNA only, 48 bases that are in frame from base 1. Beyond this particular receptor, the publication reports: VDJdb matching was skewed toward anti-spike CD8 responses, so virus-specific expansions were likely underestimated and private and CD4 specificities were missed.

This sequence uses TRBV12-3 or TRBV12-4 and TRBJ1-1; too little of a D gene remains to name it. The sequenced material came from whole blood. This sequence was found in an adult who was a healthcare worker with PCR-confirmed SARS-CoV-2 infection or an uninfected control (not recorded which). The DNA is TGTGCCAGCAGTCCCGCGGCAGACCACACGAACACTGAAGCTTTCTTT. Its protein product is CASSPAADHTNTEAFF.